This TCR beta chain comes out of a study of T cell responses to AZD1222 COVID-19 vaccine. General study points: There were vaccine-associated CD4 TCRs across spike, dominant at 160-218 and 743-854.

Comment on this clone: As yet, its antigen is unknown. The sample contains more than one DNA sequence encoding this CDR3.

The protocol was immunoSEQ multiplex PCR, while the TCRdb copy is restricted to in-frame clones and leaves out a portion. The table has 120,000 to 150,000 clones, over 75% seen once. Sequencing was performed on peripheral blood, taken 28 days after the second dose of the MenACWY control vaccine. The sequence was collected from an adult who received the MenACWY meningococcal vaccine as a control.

CDR3 bases: TGTGCCAGCAGCTTGGGACAGCTCTATGGCTACACCTTC. Its protein product is CASSLGQLYGYTF. This chain connects TRBV28 to TRBJ1-2, with TRBD1 identical over 7 bases. The V gene's germline CDR1 is MDHEN and CDR2 SYDVKM. The trim removed 6 bases at V and 4 bases at J, leaving 5 bases unmatched. This CDR3 region has 13 residues.